The rows below give T cell receptor beta chains drawn from one sample of a study of CD8 T cells in ankylosing spondylitis. MiXCR, applied by TCRdb to the 5' RACE reads, yields one record per CDR3 protein. The repertoire holds roughly 180,000 distinct CDR3 sequences, with about 13% as singletons. Input material: blood, either unsorted or a sorted T cell fraction (not recorded which). Every receptor here comes from a male donor with ankylosing spondylitis or in good health (not recorded which). CDR3s include the opening cysteine and the closing phenylalanine or tryptophan. The D gene is left open where the match is weak. Not every row has a clone size; where given, it reads once, few, many or a size class.

len	j_gene	v_gene	d_gene	abundance	CDR3nt	CDR3aa
14	TRBJ2-4	TRBV5-1	NA	many	TGCGCCAGCAGGCGTGCCGAGGGGTCGGTCATTCAGTACTTC	CASRRAEGSVIQYF
12	TRBJ1-1	TRBV12-3/TRBV12-4	TRBD1	few	TGTGCCAGCACCCAGACAGGGGCTGAAGCTTTCTTT	CASTQTGAEAFF
13	TRBJ2-7	TRBV5-1	TRBD1	NA	TGCGCCAGCAGCATGACAGGGGCCTACGAGCAGTACTTC	CASSMTGAYEQYF
14	TRBJ2-3	TRBV12-3/TRBV12-4	NA	NA	TGTGCCAGCAGTTCGGCGAGGTACACAGATACGCAGTATTTT	CASSSARYTDTQYF
16	TRBJ2-3	TRBV29-1	NA	NA	TGCAGCGTTGAAGAGCTTACAGGCAAACAGGCAGATACGCAGTATTTT	CSVEELTGKQADTQYF
15	TRBJ2-7	TRBV3-1	TRBD1	few	TGTGCCAGCAGCCAGATTGGACAGGGGGCGCACGAGCAGTACTTC	CASSQIGQGAHEQYF
11	TRBJ2-1	TRBV7-6	NA	many	TGTGCCAGCAGCTTGAGCGATGAGCAGTTCTTC	CASSLSDEQFF
15	TRBJ2-1	TRBV7-6	NA	few	TGTGCCAGCAGCGCAAGGGTAGACTCCTACAATGAGCAGTTCTTC	CASSARVDSYNEQFF
16	TRBJ2-7	TRBV15	NA	many	TGTGCCACCAGCTCCGGGACGGGGGGCCTCCGGTTAGAGCAGTACTTC	CATSSGTGGLRLEQYF
13	TRBJ1-1	TRBV6-6	NA	NA	TGTGCCAGCAGTCTCGGGTTTGGGGGCGAAGCTTTCTTT	CASSLGFGGEAFF
15	TRBJ1-1	TRBV6-5	NA	NA	TGTGCCAGCAGTTATAGCCCCCAGGAGGGAACTGAAGCTTTCTTT	CASSYSPQEGTEAFF
13	TRBJ1-5	TRBV27	NA	NA	TGTGCCAGCAGTTTGATAGCCCATCAGCCCCAGCATTTT	CASSLIAHQPQHF
14	TRBJ2-7	TRBV12-3/TRBV12-4	NA	NA	TGTGCCAGCAGTTATGACAGCGCTAGGTACGAGCAGTACTTC	CASSYDSARYEQYF
15	TRBJ2-2	TRBV7-9	TRBD1	NA	TGTGCCAGCAGCTTTTCAGGGGGACCACCCGGGGAGCTGTTTTTT	CASSFSGGPPGELFF
16	TRBJ2-7	TRBV3-1	NA	NA	TGTGCCAGCGGCCCTCGACGGGACGGTCTAGGCGGCGAGCAGTACTTC	CASGPRRDGLGGEQYF